These 5 T cell receptor beta chains came from one sample sequenced in a study of early T cells in non-severe SARS-CoV-2 infection. One entry per CDR3 protein results from TCRdb running MiXCR on the 5' RACE reads. The sample has nearly 110,000 distinct CDR3 sequences; around 10% are singletons. Sequenced: whole blood. These receptors originate from an adult who was a healthcare worker with PCR-confirmed SARS-CoV-2 infection or an uninfected control (not recorded which).

J is TRBJ1-1 and V is TRBV3-1, with D uncertain. V was cut by 4 bases and J by 0 bases, with 6 bases left in between. Germline loops: CDR1 LGHDT, CDR2 YNNKEL (reference sequence). CDR3 length equals 13 residues. The CDR3 DNA reads as TGTGCCAGCAGCCCCTCACTGAACACTGAAGCTTTCTTT. Translation gives CASSPSLNTEAFF.

This clonotype was recorded at least ten times. J is TRBJ2-2 and V is TRBV30; 7 bases align to TRBD2. The CDR3 runs 12 residues. The ends lost 5 bases at V and 7 bases at J; junction bases unmatched: 4. Germline assignment: CDR1 GTSNPN and CDR2 SVGIG (reference sequence). The CDR3 loop is CAWSGGSGELFF. For the CDR3, the DNA is TGTGCCTGGTCTGGCGGGAGCGGGGAGCTGTTTTTT.

The rearrangement uses TRBV5-1 and TRBJ1-1; D is possibly TRBD1 (5 bases). Trimming removed 3 bases at V and 2 bases at J, with 20 bases between. Germline V gene lookup returns CDR1 SGHRS and CDR2 YFSETQ. The CDR3 totals 17 residues. The CDR3 DNA reads TGCGCCAGCAGCTCCGCCCCTCGGACTCGGGGCAACACTGAAGCTTTCTTT. It yields the protein CASSSAPRTRGNTEAFF. Filled out from reference TRBV5-1 and TRBJ1-1, the complete variable domain reads KAGVTQTPRYLIKTRGQQVTLSCSPISGHRSVSWYQQTPGQGLQFLFEYFSETQRNKGNFPGRFSGRQFSNSRSEMNVSTLELGDSALYLCASSSAPRTRGNTEAFFGQGTRLTVV.

The V and J genes are TRBV12-3 or TRBV12-4 and TRBJ2-3, with 9 bases that match TRBD1. The CDR3 loop spans 16 amino acids. The V and J ends lost 5 bases and 3 bases, in that order; junction bases with no gene match: 9. CDR3 DNA: TGTGCCAGCAGTCAGGGACAGGGTGCAAGGACAGATACGCAGTATTTT. Its protein product is CASSQGQGARTDTQYF.

This clonotype was seen a handful of times. The chain joins TRBV4-3 to TRBJ1-1; maybe TRBD1 (6 bases). Per germline, CDR1 LGHNA and CDR2 YSLEER. The ends were cut back, 1 base at V and 1 base at J, with 13 bases in the middle. There are 16 residues in the CDR3. DNA of the CDR3: TGCGCCAGCAGCCAAGCCCCGGGGGCAGCGAACACTGAAGCTTTCTTT. This translates into CASSQAPGAANTEAFF.